Listed below are T cell receptor beta chains from one sample, sequenced in a study of cytomegalovirus exposure and HLA in healthy donors. TCRdb's copy holds only in-frame clones and misses some; the assay was immunoSEQ multiplex PCR. Among 120,000 or so clones listed, 70% to 85% were seen once. The sequencing input was PBMCs. Receptor source: a man in his late teens or twenties in good health and CMV-seronegative. CDR3s include the opening cysteine and the closing phenylalanine or tryptophan. The D gene is left open where the match is weak. Only some rows state a clone size, as once, few, many or a class for expanded clones.

J gene | D gene | clone size | V gene | CDR3 protein | CDR3 DNA
TRBJ1-2 | TRBD1 | - | TRBV7-3 | CASSIGQGDDGYTF | TGTGCCAGCAGCATAGGACAGGGGGATGATGGCTACACCTTC
TRBJ2-7 | TRBD1 | - | TRBV4-1 | CASSQDFGQGYLLYEQYF | TGCGCCAGCAGCCAAGACTTCGGACAGGGTTATCTCCTCTACGAGCAGTACTTC
TRBJ1-6 | TRBD1 | - | TRBV7-2 | CASSLTGASSPLHF | TGTGCCAGCAGCTTGACAGGGGCCAGCTCACCCCTCCACTTT
TRBJ2-7 | - | - | TRBV7-2 | CASMLSAAALYEQYF | TGTGCCAGCATGCTTAGTGCGGCTGCTCTCTACGAGCAGTACTTC
TRBJ1-1 | - | - | TRBV19 | CASSTDLNTEAFF | TGTGCCAGTTCGACAGATTTGAACACTGAAGCTTTCTTT
TRBJ1-2 | - | - | TRBV19 | CASSIDGQAGYTF | TGTGCCAGTAGTATAGATGGGCAGGCTGGCTACACCTTC
TRBJ2-1 | - | - | TRBV9 | CASSVELWNEQFF | TGTGCCAGCAGCGTAGAGCTCTGGAATGAGCAGTTCTTC
TRBJ2-2 | TRBD1 | - | TRBV15 | CATKGQGQSGELFF | TGTGCCACCAAAGGACAGGGTCAATCCGGGGAGCTGTTTTTT
TRBJ1-1 | - | - | TRBV9 | CASSARETLNTEAFF | TGTGCCAGCAGCGCCAGGGAAACTCTCAATACTGAAGCTTTCTTT
TRBJ2-1 | TRBD2 | - | TRBV6-4 | CASSPSGGTYNEQFF | TGTGCCAGCAGTCCTAGCGGGGGGACTTACAATGAGCAGTTCTTC
TRBJ2-4 | - | - | TRBV7-8 | CASSLGPSGGKNIQYF | TGTGCCAGCAGCCTTGGGCCCTCCGGAGGCAAAAACATTCAGTACTTC
TRBJ2-7 | TRBD2 | - | TRBV19 | CASRKLAGGPYEQYF | TGTGCCAGTAGGAAACTAGCGGGGGGTCCCTACGAGCAGTACTTC
TRBJ2-7 | TRBD2 | - | TRBV6-6 | CASRTGLAVHEQYF | TGTGCCAGCAGAACGGGACTAGCTGTCCACGAGCAGTACTTC
TRBJ2-2 | - | - | TRBV7-9 | CASSQSGTGELFF | TGTGCCAGCAGCCAGTCGGGCACCGGGGAGCTGTTTTTT
TRBJ2-3 | - | - | TRBV10-1 | CASSSFGADTQYF | TGCGCCAGCAGTTCCTTCGGGGCAGATACGCAGTATTTT
TRBJ1-2 | - | - | TRBV2 | CASTEGGLGYTF | TGTGCCAGCACCGAAGGAGGACTTGGCTACACCTTC
TRBJ1-6 | - | - | TRBV7-9 | CASSLTRGDSPLHF | TGTGCCAGCAGCTTAACCCGGGGGGATTCACCCCTCCACTTT
TRBJ2-1 | TRBD2 | - | TRBV7-9 | CASSLAPTSGGYNEQFF | TGTGCCAGCAGCTTAGCCCCTACTAGCGGGGGTTACAATGAGCAGTTCTTC
TRBJ2-6 | TRBD1 | - | TRBV19 | CASRAGTGVGANVLTF | TGTGCCAGTAGAGCCGGGACAGGGGTGGGGGCCAACGTCCTGACTTTC
TRBJ2-5 | TRBD1 | - | TRBV6-1 | CASSPVDRGSRRQYF | TGTGCCAGCAGTCCGGTGGACAGGGGAAGTCGACGGCAGTACTTC
TRBJ1-2 | TRBD1 | - | TRBV7-2 | CASSFRQGAYYGYTF | TGTGCCAGCAGCTTCCGACAGGGAGCCTACTATGGCTACACCTTC
TRBJ1-1 | - | - | TRBV11-2 | CASSLGVGGTNTEAFF | TGTGCCAGCAGCTTAGGGGTCGGGGGGACAAACACTGAAGCTTTCTTT
TRBJ1-2 | - | - | TRBV19 | CASSWTPGLNYGYTF | TGTGCCAGTTCTTGGACACCGGGACTTAACTATGGCTACACCTTC
TRBJ2-5 | TRBD1 | - | TRBV11-3 | CASSTHGQGNQETQYF | TGTGCCAGCAGCACCCACGGACAGGGTAACCAAGAGACCCAGTACTTC
TRBJ2-1 | TRBD2 | once | TRBV7-9 | CASSSLGGKEQFF | TGTGCCAGCAGCTCCCTCGGGGGGAAGGAGCAGTTCTTC
TRBJ2-7 | TRBD1 | - | TRBV6-6 | CASSYPGTGYYEQYF | TGTGCCAGCAGTTACCCCGGGACAGGGTACTACGAGCAGTACTTC
TRBJ1-5 | - | - | TRBV5-8 | CASSLARDINYQPQHF | TGTGCCAGCAGCTTGGCCAGGGACATCAATTATCAGCCCCAGCATTTT
TRBJ1-1 | - | - | TRBV29-1 | CSVRRSGHWRENTEAFF | TGCAGCGTGCGAAGGTCGGGACACTGGAGAGAGAACACTGAAGCTTTCTTT
TRBJ1-1 | - | - | TRBV7-8 | CASSSHRSMNTEAFF | TGTGCCAGCAGCTCACACAGGAGTATGAACACTGAAGCTTTCTTT
TRBJ1-2 | - | - | TRBV5-1 | CASSPNTGLVDGYTF | TGCGCCAGCAGCCCGAACACAGGGTTAGTGGATGGCTACACCTTC